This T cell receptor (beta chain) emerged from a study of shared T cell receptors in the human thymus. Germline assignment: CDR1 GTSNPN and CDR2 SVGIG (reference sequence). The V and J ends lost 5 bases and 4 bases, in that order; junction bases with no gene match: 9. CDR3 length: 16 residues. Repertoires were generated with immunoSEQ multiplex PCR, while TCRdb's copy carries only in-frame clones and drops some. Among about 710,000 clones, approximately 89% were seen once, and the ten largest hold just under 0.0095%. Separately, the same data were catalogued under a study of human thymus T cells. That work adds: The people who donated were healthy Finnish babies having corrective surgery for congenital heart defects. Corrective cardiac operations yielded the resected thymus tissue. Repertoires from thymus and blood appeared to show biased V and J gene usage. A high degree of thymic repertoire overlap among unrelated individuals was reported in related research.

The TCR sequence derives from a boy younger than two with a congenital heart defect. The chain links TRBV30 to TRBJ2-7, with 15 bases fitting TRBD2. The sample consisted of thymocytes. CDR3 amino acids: CAWGGTSGRNQYEQYF. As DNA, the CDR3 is TGTGCCTGGGGAGGGACTAGCGGGAGGAACCAATACGAGCAGTACTTC. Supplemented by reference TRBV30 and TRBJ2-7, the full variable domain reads SQTIHQWPATLVQPVGSPLSLECTVEGTSNPNLYWYRQAAGRGLQLLFYSVGIGQISSEVPQNLSASRPQDRQFILSSKKLLLSDSGFYLCAWGGTSGRNQYEQYFGPGTRLTVT.